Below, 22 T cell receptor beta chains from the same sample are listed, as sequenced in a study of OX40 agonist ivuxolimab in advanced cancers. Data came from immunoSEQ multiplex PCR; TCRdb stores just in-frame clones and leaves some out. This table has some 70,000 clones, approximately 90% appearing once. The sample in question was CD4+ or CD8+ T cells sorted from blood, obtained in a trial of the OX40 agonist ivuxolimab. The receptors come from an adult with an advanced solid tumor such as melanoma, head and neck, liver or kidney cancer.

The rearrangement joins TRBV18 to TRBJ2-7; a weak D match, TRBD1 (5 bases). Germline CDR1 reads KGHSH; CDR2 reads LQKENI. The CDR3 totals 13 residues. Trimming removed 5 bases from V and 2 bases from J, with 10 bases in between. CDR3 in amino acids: CASSSTVTYEQYF. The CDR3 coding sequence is TGTGCCAGCTCATCGACAGTTACCTACGAGCAGTACTTC. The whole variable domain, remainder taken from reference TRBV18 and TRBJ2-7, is NAGVMQNPRHLVRRRGQEARLRCSPMKGHSHVYWYRQLPEEGLKFMVYLQKENIIDESGMPKERFSAEFPKEGPSILRIQQVVRGDSAAYFCASSSTVTYEQYFGPGTRLTVT.

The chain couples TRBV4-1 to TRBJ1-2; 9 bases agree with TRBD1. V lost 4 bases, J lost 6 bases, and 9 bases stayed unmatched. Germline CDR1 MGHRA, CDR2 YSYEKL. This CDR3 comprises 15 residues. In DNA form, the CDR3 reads TGCGCCAGCAGCCTATCGGGACAGGGTTACGATGGCTACACCTTC. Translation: CASSLSGQGYDGYTF.

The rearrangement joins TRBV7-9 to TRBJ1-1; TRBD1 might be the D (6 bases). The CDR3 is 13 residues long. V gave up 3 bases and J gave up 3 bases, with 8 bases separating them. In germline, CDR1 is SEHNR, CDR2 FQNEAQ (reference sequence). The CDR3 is CASSFKGDTEAFF. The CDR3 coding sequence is TGTGCCAGCAGCTTCAAGGGGGACACTGAAGCTTTCTTT.

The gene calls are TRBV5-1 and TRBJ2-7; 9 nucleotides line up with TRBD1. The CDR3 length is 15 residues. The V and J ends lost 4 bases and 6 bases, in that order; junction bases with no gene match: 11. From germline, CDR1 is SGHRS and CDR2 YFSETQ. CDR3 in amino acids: CASSPGGTGNFEQYF. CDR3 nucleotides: TGCGCCAGCAGCCCTGGAGGGACAGGGAACTTCGAGCAGTACTTC.

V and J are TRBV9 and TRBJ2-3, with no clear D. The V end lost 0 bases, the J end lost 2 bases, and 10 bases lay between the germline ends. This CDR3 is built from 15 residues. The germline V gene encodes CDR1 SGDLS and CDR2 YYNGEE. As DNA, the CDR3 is TGTGCCAGCAGCGTAGCCCCCCAGATCACAGATACGCAGTATTTT. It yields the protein CASSVAPQITDTQYF.

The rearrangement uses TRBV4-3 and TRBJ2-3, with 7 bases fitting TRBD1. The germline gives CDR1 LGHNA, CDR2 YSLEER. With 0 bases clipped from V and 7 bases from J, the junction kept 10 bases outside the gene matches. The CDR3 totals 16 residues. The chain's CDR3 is CASSQETGTEYHTQYF. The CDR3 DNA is TGCGCCAGCAGCCAAGAGACCGGGACAGAGTACCATACGCAGTATTTT.

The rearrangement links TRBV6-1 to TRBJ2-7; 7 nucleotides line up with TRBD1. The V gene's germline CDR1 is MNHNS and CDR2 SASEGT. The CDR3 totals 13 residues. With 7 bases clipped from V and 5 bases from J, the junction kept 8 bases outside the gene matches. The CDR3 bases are TGTGCCAGCATTACCAGGGGGTCCCACGAGCAGTACTTC. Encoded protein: CASITRGSHEQYF.

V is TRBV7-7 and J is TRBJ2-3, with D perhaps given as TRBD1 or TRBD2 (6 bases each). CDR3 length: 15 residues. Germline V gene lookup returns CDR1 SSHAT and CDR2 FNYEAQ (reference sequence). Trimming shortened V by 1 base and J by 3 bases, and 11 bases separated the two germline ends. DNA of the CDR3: TGTGCCAGCAGCTTAGTGGGGGGCCCTACAGATACGCAGTATTTT. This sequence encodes CASSLVGGPTDTQYF.

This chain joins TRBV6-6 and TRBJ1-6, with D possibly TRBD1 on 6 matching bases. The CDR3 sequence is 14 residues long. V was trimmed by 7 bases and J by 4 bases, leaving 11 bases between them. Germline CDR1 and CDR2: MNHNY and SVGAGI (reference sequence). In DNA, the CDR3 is TGTGCCAGCAAACGACAGGAATATAATTCACCCCTCCACTTT. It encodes CASKRQEYNSPLHF.

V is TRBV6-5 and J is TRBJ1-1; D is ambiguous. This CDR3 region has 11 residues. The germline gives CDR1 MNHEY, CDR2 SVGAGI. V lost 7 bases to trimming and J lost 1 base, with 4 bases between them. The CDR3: CASNSNTEAFF. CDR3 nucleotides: TGTGCCAGCAACTCGAACACTGAAGCTTTCTTT.

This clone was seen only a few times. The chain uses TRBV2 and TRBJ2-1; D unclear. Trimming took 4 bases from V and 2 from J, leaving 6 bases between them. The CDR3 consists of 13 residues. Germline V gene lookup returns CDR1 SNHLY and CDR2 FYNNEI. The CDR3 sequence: CASSGGAYNEQFF. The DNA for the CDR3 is TGTGCCAGCAGTGGTGGGGCCTACAATGAGCAGTTCTTC.

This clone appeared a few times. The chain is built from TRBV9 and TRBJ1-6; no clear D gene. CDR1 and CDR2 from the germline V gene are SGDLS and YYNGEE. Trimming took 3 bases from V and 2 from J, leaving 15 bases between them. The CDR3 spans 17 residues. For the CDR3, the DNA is TGTGCCAGCAGCGCCACATCCGGACGGACCTATAATTCACCCCTCCACTTT. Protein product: CASSATSGRTYNSPLHF.

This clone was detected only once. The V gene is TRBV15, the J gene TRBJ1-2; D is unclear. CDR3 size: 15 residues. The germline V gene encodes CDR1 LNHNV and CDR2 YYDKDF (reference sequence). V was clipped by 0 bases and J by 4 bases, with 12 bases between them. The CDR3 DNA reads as TGTGCCACCAGCAGAGATGGAGCGGGGAGCTATGGCTACACCTTC. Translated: CATSRDGAGSYGYTF.

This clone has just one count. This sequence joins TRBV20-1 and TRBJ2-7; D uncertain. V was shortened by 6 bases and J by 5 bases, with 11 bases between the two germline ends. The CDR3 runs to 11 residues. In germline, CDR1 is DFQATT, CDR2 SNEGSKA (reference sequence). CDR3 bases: TGCAGTGCCACCGCGTCGGACGAGCAGTACTTC. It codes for CSATASDEQYF.

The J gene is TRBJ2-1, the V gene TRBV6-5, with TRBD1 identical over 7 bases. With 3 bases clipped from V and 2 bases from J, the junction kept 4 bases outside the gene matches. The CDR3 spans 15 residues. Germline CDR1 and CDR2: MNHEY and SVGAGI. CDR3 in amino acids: CASSYSGTAYNEQFF. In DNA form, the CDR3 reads TGTGCCAGCAGTTATTCCGGGACAGCCTACAATGAGCAGTTCTTC.

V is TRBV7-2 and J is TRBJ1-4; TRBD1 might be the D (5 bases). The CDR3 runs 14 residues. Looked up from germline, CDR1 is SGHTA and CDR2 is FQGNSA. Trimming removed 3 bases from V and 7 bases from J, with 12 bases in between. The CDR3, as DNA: TGTGCCAGCAGCTTTCTCCAGGGAAGTGAAAAACTGTTTTTT. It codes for CASSFLQGSEKLFF.

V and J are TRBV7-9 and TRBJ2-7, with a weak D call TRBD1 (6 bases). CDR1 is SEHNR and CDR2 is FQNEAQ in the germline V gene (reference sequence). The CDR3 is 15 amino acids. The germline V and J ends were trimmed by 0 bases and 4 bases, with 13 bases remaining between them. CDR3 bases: TGTGCCAGCAGCTTAGCCAGGGGCCAGTTTTACGAGCAGTACTTC. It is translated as CASSLARGQFYEQYF. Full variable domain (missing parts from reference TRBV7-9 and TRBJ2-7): DTGVSQNPRHKITKRGQNVTFRCDPISEHNRLYWYRQTLGQGPEFLTYFQNEAQLEKSRLLSDRFSAERPKGSFSTLEIQRTEQGDSAMYLCASSLARGQFYEQYFGPGTRLTVT.

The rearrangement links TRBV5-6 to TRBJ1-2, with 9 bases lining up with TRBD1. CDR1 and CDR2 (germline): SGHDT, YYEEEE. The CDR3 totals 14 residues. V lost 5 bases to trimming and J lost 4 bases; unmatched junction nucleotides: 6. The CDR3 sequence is CASRPGQGGYGYTF. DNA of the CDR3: TGTGCCAGCAGGCCGGGACAGGGCGGCTATGGCTACACCTTC.

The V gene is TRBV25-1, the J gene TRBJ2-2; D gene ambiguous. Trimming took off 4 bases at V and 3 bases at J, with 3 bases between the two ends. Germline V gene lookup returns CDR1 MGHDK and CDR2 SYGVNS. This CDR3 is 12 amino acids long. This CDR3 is CASSGYTGELFF. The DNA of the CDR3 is TGTGCCAGCAGTGGCTACACCGGGGAGCTGTTTTTT.

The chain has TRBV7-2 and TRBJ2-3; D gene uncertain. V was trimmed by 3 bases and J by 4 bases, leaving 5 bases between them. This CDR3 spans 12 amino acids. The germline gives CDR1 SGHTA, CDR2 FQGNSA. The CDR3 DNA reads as TGTGCCAGCAGCTTCGTTCCAGATACGCAGTATTTT. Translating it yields CASSFVPDTQYF.

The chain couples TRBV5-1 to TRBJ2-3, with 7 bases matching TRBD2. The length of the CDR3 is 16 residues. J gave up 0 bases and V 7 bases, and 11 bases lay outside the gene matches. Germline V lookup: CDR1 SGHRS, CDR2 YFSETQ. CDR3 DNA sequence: TGCGCCAGCCAAACTGCTAGCGGATCTAGCACAGATACGCAGTATTTT. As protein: CASQTASGSSTDTQYF.

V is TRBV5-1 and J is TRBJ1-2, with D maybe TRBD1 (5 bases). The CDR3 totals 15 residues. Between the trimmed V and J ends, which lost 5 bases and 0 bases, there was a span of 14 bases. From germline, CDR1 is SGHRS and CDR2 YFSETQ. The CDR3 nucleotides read TGCGCCAGCAGTTCCCCGGACAATACTAACTATGGCTACACCTTC. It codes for CASSSPDNTNYGYTF.